One sample yielded the 14 T cell receptor beta chains listed below, sequenced in a study of CD8+CD57+ T cells in acquired aplastic anemia. TCR beta VDJ and CDR3 profiles were obtained from a genomic DNA template. TCRdb reprocessed the reads via MiXCR and lists one record per CDR3 protein. The table records fewer than 150,000 distinct CDR3 sequences, 48% of them present only once. Sequences were obtained from sorted CD4+, CD8+, or CD8+CD57+ T cells (not recorded which) from PBMCs. These receptor sequences come from a human donor in good health, serving as a control.

This chain connects TRBV20-1 to TRBJ1-5; 10 positions agree with TRBD1. V lost 4 bases and J lost 4; bases outside the gene matches: 7. The CDR3 has 15 amino acids. CDR1 DFQATT and CDR2 SNEGSKA come from the germline V gene (reference sequence). In DNA, the CDR3 is TGCAGTGCTAACCGACAGGGGGCGAGGAATCAGCCCCAGCATTTT. Translating it yields CSANRQGARNQPQHF.

The chain joins TRBV10-3 to TRBJ2-3, with 7 bases that match TRBD2. In germline, CDR1 is ENHRY, CDR2 SYGVKD. J gave up 5 bases and V 10 bases, and 15 bases lay outside the gene matches. The CDR3 is 15 residues long. In DNA, the CDR3 is TGTGCCACCCAACAAGCGGGACGGGCCGGAGATACGCAGTATTTT. It is translated as CATQQAGRAGDTQYF.

The CDR3, as DNA: TGTGCCAGCAGGAAGCTTCTTACGGCCAGCACCGGGGAGCTGTTTTTT. It translates to CASRKLLTASTGELFF. This chain joins TRBV10-3 and TRBJ2-2; D call uncertain. Germline V gene sequence: CDR1 ENHRY, CDR2 SYGVKD. Trimming pared 10 bases from V and 4 bases from J, leaving 22 bases between. CDR3 length: 16 residues.

This clonotype was seen ten or more times. The chain links TRBV11-2 to TRBJ1-2; D is possibly TRBD1 (6 bases). There are 16 residues in the CDR3. V was clipped by 5 bases and J by 5 bases, with 21 bases between them. The germline V gene has CDR1 SGHAT and CDR2 FQNNGV. In DNA form, the CDR3 reads TGTGCCAGCAGCCCCGAAGGCAGGGGCGCCACTTATGGCTACACCTTC. Residues: CASSPEGRGATYGYTF.

This clonotype was seen a few times. With a much larger clone just one base away, this may be a read error. No conserved phenylalanine or tryptophan ends this CDR3, so it is likely a read error. The chain couples TRBV11-2 to TRBJ2-3; TRBD2 is a possible D gene (7 bases). There are 16 residues in the CDR3. Trimming took 1 base from V and 2 from J, leaving 13 bases between them. Germline CDR1 reads SGHAT; CDR2 reads FQNNGV. The CDR3: CASSLGRGANTDTQYL. CDR3 coding DNA: TGTGCCAGCAGCTTAGGACGGGGGGCTAACACAGATACGCAGTATCTT.

To note about this clonotype: A much larger clone differs from this one at a single base, so this may be a read error. The V call is TRBV3-1, the J call TRBJ1-1; D gene ambiguous. CDR3 length equals 14 residues. V lost 1 base and J lost 7, with 13 bases in between. Germline CDR1 is LGHDT and CDR2 is YNNKEL (reference sequence). The CDR3 region has the DNA TGTGCCAGCAGCCAAGCTATGGGGTCAGTTGAAGCTTTCTTT. This codes for CASSQAMGSVEAFF.

This clonotype was seen at least ten times. The chain uses TRBV18 and TRBJ2-5; D gene ambiguous. Germline-derived CDR1 and CDR2 are KGHSH and LQKENI. Deletions cut 2 bases from V and 5 bases from J, with 3 bases between. The CDR3 loop spans 11 amino acids. The CDR3 DNA sequence: TGTGCCAGCTCACCAGCGGAGACCCAGTACTTC. Translation: CASSPAETQYF.

This clonotype was observed a few times. This CDR3 is CASSTRNSPLHF. The CDR3 DNA sequence: TGTGCCAGTAGTACAAGGAATTCACCCCTCCACTTT. This chain connects TRBV19 to TRBJ1-6; D is ambiguous. The CDR3 consists of 12 residues. CDR1 and CDR2 from the germline V gene are LNHDA and SQIVND (reference sequence). V lost 4 bases and J lost 7, with 5 bases in between.

On this clonotype: The junction and the germline gene differ at one end; a read error may be behind it. The chain is built from TRBV19 and TRBJ1-2, with D possibly matching TRBD1 (5 bases). This CDR3 contains 12 residues. The V gene's germline CDR1 is LNHDA and CDR2 SQIVND (reference sequence). The chain's CDR3 is CASGTSNYGYIF. The CDR3 DNA follows: TGTGCCAGCGGGACCTCTAACTATGGCTACATCTTC.

This sequence joins TRBV11-1 and TRBJ1-4; TRBD1 is a possible D gene (6 bases). Germline CDR1 reads SGHAT; CDR2 reads FQDESV (reference sequence). This CDR3 comprises 16 residues. Trimming shortened V by 3 bases and J by 5 bases, and 16 bases separated the two germline ends. The CDR3 reads CASSFGGGGSNEKLFF. The CDR3 coding sequence is TGTGCCAGCAGCTTTGGAGGGGGGGGGTCAAATGAAAAACTGTTTTTT.

The chain recombines TRBV20-1 with TRBJ1-1; 8 bases line up with TRBD1. V lost 1 base and J lost 1; bases outside the gene matches: 2. From germline, CDR1 is DFQATT and CDR2 SNEGSKA (reference sequence). There are 14 residues in the CDR3. CDR3 DNA sequence: TGCAGTGCTAGAGCAGGGGGCTCGAACACTGAAGCTTTCTTT. As protein: CSARAGGSNTEAFF.

The V gene is TRBV5-1, the J gene TRBJ2-2, with TRBD1 matching over 7 bases. Losses at the gene ends were 0 bases for V and 4 bases for J; bases not matched to a gene: 15. The germline CDR1 and CDR2 sequences are SGHRS and YFSETQ. The CDR3 is 19 residues long. The CDR3 is CASSLAAQGLSGGTGELFF. The CDR3 DNA reads as TGCGCCAGCAGCTTGGCCGCACAAGGGCTCTCAGGGGGCACCGGGGAGCTGTTTTTT.

This clonotype was observed many times. This chain uses TRBV6-5 with TRBJ2-5, with 7 positions matching TRBD2. The CDR3 consists of 14 residues. Trimming at V came to 4 bases and at J to 1 base, leaving 3 bases not matched to a gene. Per germline, CDR1 MNHEY and CDR2 SVGAGI. CDR3 DNA: TGTGCCAGCAGTTCGGGACTACCCCAAGAGACCCAGTACTTC. Translating it yields CASSSGLPQETQYF.

This clonotype was recorded at least ten times. The gene calls are TRBV19 and TRBJ1-1; D call uncertain. Trimming shortened V by 4 bases and J by 1 base, and 7 bases separated the two germline ends. The CDR3 contains 13 residues. CDR1 LNHDA and CDR2 SQIVND come from the germline V gene (reference sequence). The CDR3: CASSKAPNTEAFF. The CDR3 coding sequence is TGTGCCAGTAGTAAAGCACCGAACACTGAAGCTTTCTTT.